Included here is one T cell receptor beta chain sequence, with context. Its antigen is currently unknown. PCR used 60 Vbeta primers and 13 Jbeta primers. Produced via immunoSEQ multiplex PCR; TCRdb's table is partial and in-frame only. The table shows 110,000 to 150,000 clones, with around 10% occurring only once. CDR3 length: 16 residues. Germline values: CDR1 SGDLS, CDR2 YYNGEE. V lost 4 bases and J 5 bases, leaving 18 bases between the germline ends. This sample is part of a study of cytomegalovirus exposure and HLA in healthy donors. The study, taken as a whole, reports: In a later analysis, a missense DCLRE1C variant was linked to TCR beta V- and J-gene trimming. The authors reported that TCR beta sequences could predict HLA-A and HLA-B alleles. These predictions were accurate for most subjects in the first cohort. Presence/absence analyses took donor sequencing depth as roughly uniform.

V gene TRBV9 combines with J gene TRBJ1-4, with TRBD1 as a possible D gene (6 bases). The sequenced material came from PBMCs. This clonotype was sampled from a male donor in good health and CMV-seronegative. The chain's CDR3 is CASSPGDISPNEKLFF. Written as DNA, the CDR3 is TGTGCCAGCAGCCCTGGGGACATCTCCCCGAATGAAAAACTGTTTTTT.